This T cell receptor beta chain was sequenced during a study of T cell changes during pregnancy in multiple sclerosis. V was shortened by 4 bases and J by 6 bases, with 12 bases between the two germline ends. The CDR3 consists of 13 residues. Germline loops: CDR1 SNHLY, CDR2 FYNNEI. The assay was immunoSEQ multiplex PCR, and TCRdb's table has in-frame clones only and misses some. The sample contains roughly 70,000 clones, 92% of which appear only once. The J gene is TRBJ1-2, the V gene TRBV2; D possibly corresponds to TRBD1 (6 bases). This sequence was found in a female donor in good health, enrolled as a control in a pregnancy study. This material consisted of peripheral blood, taken in the third trimester of pregnancy. The CDR3 nucleotides are TGTGCCAGCAGTGGTCAGGGGCTAAATGGCTACACCTTC. Its protein product is CASSGQGLNGYTF.